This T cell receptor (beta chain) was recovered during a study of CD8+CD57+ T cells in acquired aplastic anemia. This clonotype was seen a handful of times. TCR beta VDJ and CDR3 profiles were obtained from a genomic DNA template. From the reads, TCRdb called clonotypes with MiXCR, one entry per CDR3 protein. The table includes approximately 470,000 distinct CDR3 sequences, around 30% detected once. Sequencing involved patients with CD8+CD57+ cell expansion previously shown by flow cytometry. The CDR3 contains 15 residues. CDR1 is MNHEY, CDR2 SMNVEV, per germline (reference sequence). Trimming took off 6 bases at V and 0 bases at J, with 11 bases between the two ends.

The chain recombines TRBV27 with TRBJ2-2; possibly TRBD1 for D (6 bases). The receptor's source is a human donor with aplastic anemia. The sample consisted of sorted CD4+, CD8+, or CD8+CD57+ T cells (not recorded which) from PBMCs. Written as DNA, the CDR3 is TGTGCCAGCAGACCCGGGACAACGAACACCGGGGAGCTGTTTTTT. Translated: CASRPGTTNTGELFF.